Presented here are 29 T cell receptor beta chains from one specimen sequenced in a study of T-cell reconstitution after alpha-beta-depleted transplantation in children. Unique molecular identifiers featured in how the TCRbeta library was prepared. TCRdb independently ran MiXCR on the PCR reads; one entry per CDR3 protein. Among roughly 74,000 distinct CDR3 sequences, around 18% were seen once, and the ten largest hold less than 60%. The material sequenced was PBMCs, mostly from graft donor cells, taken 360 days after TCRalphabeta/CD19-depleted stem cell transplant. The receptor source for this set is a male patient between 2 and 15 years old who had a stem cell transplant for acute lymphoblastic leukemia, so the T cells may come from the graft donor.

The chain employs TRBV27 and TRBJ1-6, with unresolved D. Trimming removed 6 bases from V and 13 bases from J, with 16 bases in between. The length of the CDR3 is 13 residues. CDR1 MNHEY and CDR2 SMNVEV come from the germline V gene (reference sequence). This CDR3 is CASRFGPQFPLHF. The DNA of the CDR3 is TGTGCCAGCAGATTCGGACCACAGTTCCCCCTCCACTTT.

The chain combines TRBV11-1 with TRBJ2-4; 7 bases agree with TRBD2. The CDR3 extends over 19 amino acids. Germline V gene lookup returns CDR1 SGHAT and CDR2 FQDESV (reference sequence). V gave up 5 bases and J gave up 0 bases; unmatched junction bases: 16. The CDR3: CASSRGSGRPTLAKNIQYF. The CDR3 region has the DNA TGTGCCAGCAGCCGGGGTTCCGGGAGGCCGACTCTAGCCAAAAACATTCAGTACTTC.

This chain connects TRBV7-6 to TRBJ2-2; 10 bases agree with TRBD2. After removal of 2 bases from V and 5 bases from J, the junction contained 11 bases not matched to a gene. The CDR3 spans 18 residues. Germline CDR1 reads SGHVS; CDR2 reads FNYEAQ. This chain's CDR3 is CASSLHLAGERGTGELFF. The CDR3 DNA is TGTGCCAGCAGCTTACATCTAGCGGGAGAAAGAGGAACCGGGGAGCTGTTTTTT.

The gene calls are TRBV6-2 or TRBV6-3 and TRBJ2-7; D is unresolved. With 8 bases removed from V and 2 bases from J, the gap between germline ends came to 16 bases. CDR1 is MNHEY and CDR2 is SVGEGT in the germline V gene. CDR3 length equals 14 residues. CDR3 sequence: CASSSPPPTYEQYF. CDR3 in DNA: TGTGCCAGCTCGAGCCCCCCTCCAACCTACGAGCAGTACTTC.

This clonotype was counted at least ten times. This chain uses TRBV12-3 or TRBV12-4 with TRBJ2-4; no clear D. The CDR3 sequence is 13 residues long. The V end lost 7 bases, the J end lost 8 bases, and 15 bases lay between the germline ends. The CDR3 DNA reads TGTGCCAGCACTCGGAGCCCTAGGGACATTCAGTACTTC. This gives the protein CASTRSPRDIQYF.

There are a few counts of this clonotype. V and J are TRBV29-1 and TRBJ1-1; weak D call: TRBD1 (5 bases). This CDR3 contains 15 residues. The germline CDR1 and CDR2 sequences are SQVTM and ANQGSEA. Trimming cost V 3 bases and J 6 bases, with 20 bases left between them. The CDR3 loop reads CSVEGLPTGGSEAFF. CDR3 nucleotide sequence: TGCAGCGTTGAGGGACTCCCAACAGGAGGCTCTGAAGCTTTCTTT.

CDR3 protein: CASSPSRLMRQYQETQYF. In nucleotides, the CDR3 is TGTGCCAGCAGTCCTTCCCGCCTGATGCGGCAGTACCAAGAGACCCAGTACTTC. The chain joins TRBV12-3 or TRBV12-4 to TRBJ2-5, with D hard to call. The CDR3 consists of 18 residues. The V gene lost 5 bases and the J gene lost 0 bases, with 22 bases spanning the gap.

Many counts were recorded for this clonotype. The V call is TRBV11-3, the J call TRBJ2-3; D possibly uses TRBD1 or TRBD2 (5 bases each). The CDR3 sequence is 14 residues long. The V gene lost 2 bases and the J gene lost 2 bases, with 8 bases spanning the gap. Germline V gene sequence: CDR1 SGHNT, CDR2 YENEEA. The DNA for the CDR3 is TGTGCCAGCAGCTTAAGAGGGGTCACAGATACGCAGTATTTT. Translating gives CASSLRGVTDTQYF.

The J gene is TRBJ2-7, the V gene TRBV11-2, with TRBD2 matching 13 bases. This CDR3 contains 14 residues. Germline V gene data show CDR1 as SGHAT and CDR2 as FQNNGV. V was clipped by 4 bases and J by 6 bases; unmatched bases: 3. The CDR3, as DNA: TGTGCCAGCAGCTCCGGACTAGCGGGAGTCGAGCAGTACTTC. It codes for CASSSGLAGVEQYF.

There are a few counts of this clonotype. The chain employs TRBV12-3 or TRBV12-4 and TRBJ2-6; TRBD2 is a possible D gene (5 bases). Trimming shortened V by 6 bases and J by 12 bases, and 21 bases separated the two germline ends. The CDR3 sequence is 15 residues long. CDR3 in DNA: TGTGCCAGCAGAAGAGGGTCCCTCTACGTCGGCGTCCTGACTTTC. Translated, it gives CASRRGSLYVGVLTF.

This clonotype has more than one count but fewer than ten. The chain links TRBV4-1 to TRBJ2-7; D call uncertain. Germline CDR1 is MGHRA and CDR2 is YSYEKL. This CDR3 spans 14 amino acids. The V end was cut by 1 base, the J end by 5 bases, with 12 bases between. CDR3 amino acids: CASSQGRERDEQYF. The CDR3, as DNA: TGCGCCAGCAGCCAAGGAAGGGAAAGGGACGAGCAGTACTTC.

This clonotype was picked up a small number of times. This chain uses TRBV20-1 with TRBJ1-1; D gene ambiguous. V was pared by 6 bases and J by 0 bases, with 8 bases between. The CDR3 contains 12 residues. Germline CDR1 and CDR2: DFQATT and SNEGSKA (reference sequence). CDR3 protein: CSATRLNTEAFF. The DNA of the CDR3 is TGCAGTGCCACCCGTTTGAACACTGAAGCTTTCTTT.

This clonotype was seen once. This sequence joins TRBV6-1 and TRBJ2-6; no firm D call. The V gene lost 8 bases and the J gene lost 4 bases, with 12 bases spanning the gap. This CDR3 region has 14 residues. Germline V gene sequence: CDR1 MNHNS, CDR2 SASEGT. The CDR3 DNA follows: TGTGCCAGCGTCAGTGTCTGGGGGGCCAACGTCCTGACTTTC. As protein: CASVSVWGANVLTF.

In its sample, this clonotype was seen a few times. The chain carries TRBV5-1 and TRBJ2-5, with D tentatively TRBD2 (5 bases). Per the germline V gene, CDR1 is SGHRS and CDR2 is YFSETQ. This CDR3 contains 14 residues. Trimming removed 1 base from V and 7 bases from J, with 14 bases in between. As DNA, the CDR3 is TGCGCCAGCAGCTTGTTATTTCCCAGCGGGACCCAGTACTTC. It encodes CASSLLFPSGTQYF. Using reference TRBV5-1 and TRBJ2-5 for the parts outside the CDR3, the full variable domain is KAGVTQTPRYLIKTRGQQVTLSCSPISGHRSVSWYQQTPGQGLQFLFEYFSETQRNKGNFPGRFSGRQFSNSRSEMNVSTLELGDSALYLCASSLLFPSGTQYFGPGTRLLVL.

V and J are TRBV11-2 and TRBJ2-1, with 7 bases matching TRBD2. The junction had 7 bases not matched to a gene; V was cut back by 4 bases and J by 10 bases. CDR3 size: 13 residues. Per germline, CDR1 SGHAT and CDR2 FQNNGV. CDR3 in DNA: TGTGCCAGCAGCTCACCATTTAGCGGGGAGCAGTTCTTC. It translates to CASSSPFSGEQFF. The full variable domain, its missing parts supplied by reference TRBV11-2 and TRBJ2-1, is EAGVAQSPRYKIIEKRQSVAFWCNPISGHATLYWYQQILGQGPKLLIQFQNNGVVDDSQLPKDRFSAERLKGVDSTLKIQPAKLEDSAVYLCASSSPFSGEQFFGPGTRLTVL.

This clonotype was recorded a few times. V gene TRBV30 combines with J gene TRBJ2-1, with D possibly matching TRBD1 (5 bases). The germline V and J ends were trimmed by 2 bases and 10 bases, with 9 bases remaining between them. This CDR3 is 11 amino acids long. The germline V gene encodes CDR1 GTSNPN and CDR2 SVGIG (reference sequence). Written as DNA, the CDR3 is TGTGCCTGGAGTTCAGGGCAAGAGCAGTTCTTC. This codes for CAWSSGQEQFF.

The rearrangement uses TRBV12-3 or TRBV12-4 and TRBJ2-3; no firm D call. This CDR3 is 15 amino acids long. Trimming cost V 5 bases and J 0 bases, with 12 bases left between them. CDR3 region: CASSDWYPSTDTQYF. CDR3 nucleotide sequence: TGTGCCAGCAGTGACTGGTATCCAAGCACAGATACGCAGTATTTT.

The CDR3 loop reads CASSFAPSSYNEQFF. The CDR3 DNA is TGTGCCAGCAGTTTCGCCCCGAGCTCCTACAATGAGCAGTTCTTC. This chain links TRBV12-3 or TRBV12-4 with TRBJ2-1; no definite D call. Trimming took off 3 bases at V and 0 bases at J, with 9 bases between the two ends. The CDR3 consists of 15 residues.

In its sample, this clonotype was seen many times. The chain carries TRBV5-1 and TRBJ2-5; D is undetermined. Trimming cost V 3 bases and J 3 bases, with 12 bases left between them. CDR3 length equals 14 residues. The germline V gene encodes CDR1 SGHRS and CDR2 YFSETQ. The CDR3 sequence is CASSSSVIEETQYF. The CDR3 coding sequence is TGCGCCAGCAGCTCAAGCGTGATAGAAGAGACCCAGTACTTC.

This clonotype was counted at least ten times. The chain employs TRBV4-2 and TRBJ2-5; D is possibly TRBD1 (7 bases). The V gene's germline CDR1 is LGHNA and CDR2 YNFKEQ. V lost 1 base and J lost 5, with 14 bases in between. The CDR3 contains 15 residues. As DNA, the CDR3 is TGTGCCAGCAGCCAAGTCTGGGCAGGGGGGGAGACCCAGTACTTC. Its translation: CASSQVWAGGETQYF.

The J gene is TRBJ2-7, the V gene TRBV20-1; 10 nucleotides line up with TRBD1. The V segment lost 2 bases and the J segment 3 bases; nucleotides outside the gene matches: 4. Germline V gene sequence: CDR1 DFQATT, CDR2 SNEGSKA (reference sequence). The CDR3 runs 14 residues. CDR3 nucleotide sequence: TGCAGTGCTAGATCGGGACAGGGGTTCTACGAGCAGTACTTC. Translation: CSARSGQGFYEQYF.

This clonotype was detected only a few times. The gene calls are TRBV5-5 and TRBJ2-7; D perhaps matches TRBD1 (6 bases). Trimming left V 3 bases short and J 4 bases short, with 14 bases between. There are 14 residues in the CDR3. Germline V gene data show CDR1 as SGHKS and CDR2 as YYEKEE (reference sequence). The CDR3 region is CASSSQGLYYEQYF. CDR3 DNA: TGTGCCAGCAGCTCCCAGGGGCTGTATTACGAGCAGTACTTC.

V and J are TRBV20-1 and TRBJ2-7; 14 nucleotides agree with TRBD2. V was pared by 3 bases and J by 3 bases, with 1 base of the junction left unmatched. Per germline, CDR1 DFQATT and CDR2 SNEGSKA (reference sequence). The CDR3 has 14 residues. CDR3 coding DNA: TGCAGTGCTAGGGGACTAGCGGGAGACTACGAGCAGTACTTC. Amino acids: CSARGLAGDYEQYF.

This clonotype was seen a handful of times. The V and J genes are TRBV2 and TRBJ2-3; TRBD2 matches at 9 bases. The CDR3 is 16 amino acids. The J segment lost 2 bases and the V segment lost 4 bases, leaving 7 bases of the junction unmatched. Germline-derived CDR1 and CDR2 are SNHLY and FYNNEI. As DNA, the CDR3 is TGTGCCAGCAGTGCAGATCTAGCGGGGTTCACAGATACGCAGTATTTT. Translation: CASSADLAGFTDTQYF.

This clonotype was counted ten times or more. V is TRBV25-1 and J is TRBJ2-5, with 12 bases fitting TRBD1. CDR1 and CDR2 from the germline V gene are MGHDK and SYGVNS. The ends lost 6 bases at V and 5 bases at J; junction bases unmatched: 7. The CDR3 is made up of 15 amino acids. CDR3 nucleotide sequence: TGTGCCAGCAGACCTCGGGACAGGGGGCTCGAGACCCAGTACTTC. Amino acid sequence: CASRPRDRGLETQYF.

CDR3 DNA sequence: TGTGCCATCAGTGAGCCCAGTCCTACGCCAGGCAATGAGCAGTTCTTC. Translation gives CAISEPSPTPGNEQFF. The chain employs TRBV10-3 and TRBJ2-1; D unresolved. Germline lookup yields CDR1 ENHRY and CDR2 SYGVKD. Trimming took off 2 bases at V and 6 bases at J, with 17 bases between the two ends. The CDR3 consists of 16 residues.

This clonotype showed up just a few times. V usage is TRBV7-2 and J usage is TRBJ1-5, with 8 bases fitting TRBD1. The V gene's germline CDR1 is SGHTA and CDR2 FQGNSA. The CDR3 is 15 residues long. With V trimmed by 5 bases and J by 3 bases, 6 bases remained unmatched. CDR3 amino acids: CASSETGAINQPQHF. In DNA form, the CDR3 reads TGTGCCAGCAGCGAGACAGGGGCGATCAATCAGCCCCAGCATTTT.

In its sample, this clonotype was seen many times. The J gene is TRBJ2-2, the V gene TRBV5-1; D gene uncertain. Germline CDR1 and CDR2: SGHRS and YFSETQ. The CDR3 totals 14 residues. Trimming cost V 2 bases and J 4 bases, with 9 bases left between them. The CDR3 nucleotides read TGCGCCAGCAGCTTAGATCGTGCCACCGGGGAGCTGTTTTTT. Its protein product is CASSLDRATGELFF.

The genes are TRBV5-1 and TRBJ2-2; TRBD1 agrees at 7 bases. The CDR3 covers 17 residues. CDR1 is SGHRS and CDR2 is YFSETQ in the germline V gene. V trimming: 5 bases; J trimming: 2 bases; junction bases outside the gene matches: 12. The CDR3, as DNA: TGCGCCAGCAGTCCTGAGACAGGGTTGTTAAACACCGGGGAGCTGTTTTTT. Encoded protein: CASSPETGLLNTGELFF.